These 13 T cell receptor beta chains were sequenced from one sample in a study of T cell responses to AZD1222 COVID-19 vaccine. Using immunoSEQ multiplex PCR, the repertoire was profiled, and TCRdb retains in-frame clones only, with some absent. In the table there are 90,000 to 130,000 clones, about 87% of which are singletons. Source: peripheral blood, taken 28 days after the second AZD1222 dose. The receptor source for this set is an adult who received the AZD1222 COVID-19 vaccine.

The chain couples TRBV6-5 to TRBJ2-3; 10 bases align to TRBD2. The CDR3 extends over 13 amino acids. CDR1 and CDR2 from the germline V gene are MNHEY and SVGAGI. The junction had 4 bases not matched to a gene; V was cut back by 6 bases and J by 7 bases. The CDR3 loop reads CASRSGGANTQYF. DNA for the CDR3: TGTGCCAGCAGAAGCGGGGGGGCGAATACGCAGTATTTT.

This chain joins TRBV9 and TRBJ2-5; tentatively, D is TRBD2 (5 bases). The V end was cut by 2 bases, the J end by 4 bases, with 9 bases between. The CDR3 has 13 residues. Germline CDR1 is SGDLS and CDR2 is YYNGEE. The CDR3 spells CASSVGERETQYF. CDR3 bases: TGTGCCAGCAGCGTCGGGGAACGAGAGACCCAGTACTTC. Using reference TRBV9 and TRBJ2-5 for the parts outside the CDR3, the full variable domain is DSGVTQTPKHLITATGQRVTLRCSPRSGDLSVYWYQQSLDQGLQFLIQYYNGEERAKGNILERFSAQQFPDLHSELNLSSLELGDSALYFCASSVGERETQYFGPGTRLLVL.

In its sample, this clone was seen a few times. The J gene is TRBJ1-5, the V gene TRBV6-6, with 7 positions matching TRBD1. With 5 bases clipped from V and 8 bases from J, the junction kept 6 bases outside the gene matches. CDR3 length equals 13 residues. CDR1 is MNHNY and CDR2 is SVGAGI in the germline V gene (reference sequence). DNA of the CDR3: TGTGCCAGCAGTAAGGGACAGCTAGAGCCCCAGCATTTT. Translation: CASSKGQLEPQHF.

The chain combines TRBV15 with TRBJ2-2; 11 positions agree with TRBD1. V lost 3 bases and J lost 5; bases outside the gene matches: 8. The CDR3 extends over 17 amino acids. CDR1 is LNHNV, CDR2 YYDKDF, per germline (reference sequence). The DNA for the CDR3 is TGTGCCACCAGCAGGGCCGGACAGGGGGCTCGGACCGGGGAGCTGTTTTTT. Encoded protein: CATSRAGQGARTGELFF.

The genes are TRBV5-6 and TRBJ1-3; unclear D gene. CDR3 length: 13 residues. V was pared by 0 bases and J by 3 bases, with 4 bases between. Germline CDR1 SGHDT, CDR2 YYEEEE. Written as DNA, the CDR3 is TGTGCCAGCAGCTTGGGTGGTGGAAACACCATATATTTT. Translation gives CASSLGGGNTIYF.

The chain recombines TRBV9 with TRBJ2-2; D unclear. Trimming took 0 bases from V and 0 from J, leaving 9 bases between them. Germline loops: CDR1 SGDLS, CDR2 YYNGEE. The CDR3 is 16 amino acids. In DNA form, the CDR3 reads TGTGCCAGCAGCGTAGGAGGCCTTACGAACACCGGGGAGCTGTTTTTT. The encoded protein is CASSVGGLTNTGELFF.

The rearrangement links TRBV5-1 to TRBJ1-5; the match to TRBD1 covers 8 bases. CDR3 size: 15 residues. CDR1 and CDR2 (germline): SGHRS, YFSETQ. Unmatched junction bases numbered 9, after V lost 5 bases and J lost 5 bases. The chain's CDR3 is CASSSLGQGDQPQHF. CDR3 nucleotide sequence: TGCGCCAGCAGTTCCCTTGGACAGGGTGATCAGCCCCAGCATTTT.

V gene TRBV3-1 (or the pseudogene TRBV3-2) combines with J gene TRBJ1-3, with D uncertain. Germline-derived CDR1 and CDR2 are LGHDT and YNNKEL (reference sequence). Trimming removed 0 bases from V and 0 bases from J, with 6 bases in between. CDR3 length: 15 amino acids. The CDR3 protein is CASSQDSGSGNTIYF. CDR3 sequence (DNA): TGTGCCAGCAGCCAAGATAGCGGCTCTGGAAACACCATATATTTT.

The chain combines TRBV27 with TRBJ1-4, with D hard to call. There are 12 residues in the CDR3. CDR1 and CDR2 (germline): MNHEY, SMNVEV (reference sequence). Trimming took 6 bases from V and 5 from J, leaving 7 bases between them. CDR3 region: CASRGPNEKLFF. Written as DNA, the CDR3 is TGTGCCAGCAGGGGTCCCAATGAAAAACTGTTTTTT.

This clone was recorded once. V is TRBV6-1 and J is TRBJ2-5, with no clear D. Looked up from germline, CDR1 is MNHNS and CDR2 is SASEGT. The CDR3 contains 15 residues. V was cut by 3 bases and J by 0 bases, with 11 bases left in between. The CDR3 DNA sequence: TGTGCCAGCAGTGAGGCCGCCCAGTACCAAGAGACCCAGTACTTC. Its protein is CASSEAAQYQETQYF.

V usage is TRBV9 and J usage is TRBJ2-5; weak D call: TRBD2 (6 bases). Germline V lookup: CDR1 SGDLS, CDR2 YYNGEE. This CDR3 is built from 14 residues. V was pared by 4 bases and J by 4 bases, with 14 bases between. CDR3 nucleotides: TGTGCCAGCAGCCGGTGGGCGGAGGGAGAGACCCAGTACTTC. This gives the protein CASSRWAEGETQYF.

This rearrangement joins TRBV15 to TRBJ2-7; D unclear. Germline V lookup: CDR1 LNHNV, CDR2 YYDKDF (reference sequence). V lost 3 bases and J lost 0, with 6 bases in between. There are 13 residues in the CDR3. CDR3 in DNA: TGTGCCACCAGCAGCTACAACTCCTACGAGCAGTACTTC. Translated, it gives CATSSYNSYEQYF.

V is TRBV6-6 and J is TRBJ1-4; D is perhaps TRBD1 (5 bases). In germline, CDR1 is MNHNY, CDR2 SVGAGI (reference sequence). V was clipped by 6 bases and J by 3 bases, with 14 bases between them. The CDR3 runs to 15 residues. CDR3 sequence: CASSPRGGANEKLFF. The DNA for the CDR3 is TGTGCCAGCAGCCCGCGGGGGGGAGCTAATGAAAAACTGTTTTTT.